Each of the 22 T cell receptor beta chains below was sequenced from the same sample in a study of shared clonotypes between healthy human individuals. Libraries were prepared by immunoSEQ multiplex PCR; TCRdb keeps only in-frame clonotypes and omits some of them. There are 450,000 to 600,000 clones in the sample; about four fifths occur only once, and roughly 13% lies in the top ten. Sequences were obtained from PBMCs. The source of these receptors is a woman in her 40s in good health. Some clones in this sample may be carry-over from other donors' samples.

The V and J genes are TRBV9 and TRBJ1-5; the D is unclear. V lost 0 bases and J lost 5, with 12 bases in between. Germline V CDR1 and CDR2: SGDLS, YYNGEE. The CDR3 has 15 amino acids. CDR3 in DNA: TGTGCCAGCAGCGTAGAGTTAGGGCCTGATCAGCCCCAGCATTTT. Translated: CASSVELGPDQPQHF.

The sample holds one count of this clone. J is TRBJ2-1 and V is TRBV2, with TRBD2 matching 11 bases. Trimming took 6 bases from V and 6 from J; bases not matched to a gene: 10. Per the germline V gene, CDR1 is SNHLY and CDR2 is FYNNEI. The CDR3 covers 16 residues. The CDR3 nucleotides read TGTGCCAGCAGGCATAGCGGGAGGGGGAGCCCCAATGAGCAGTTCTTC. Amino acid sequence: CASRHSGRGSPNEQFF.

Only one count was recorded for this clone. V gene TRBV27 combines with J gene TRBJ2-3; D unclear. Germline CDR1 reads MNHEY; CDR2 reads SMNVEV (reference sequence). V lost 3 bases, J lost 0 bases, and 10 bases lay in between. CDR3 length: 15 amino acids. CDR3 sequence: CASSFRVESTDTQYF. DNA for the CDR3: TGTGCCAGCAGTTTTCGGGTAGAGAGCACAGATACGCAGTATTTT.

This chain uses TRBV10-1 with TRBJ2-3; 12 nucleotides agree with TRBD2. After removal of 6 bases from V and 4 bases from J, the junction contained 5 bases not matched to a gene. CDR3 length: 15 amino acids. Germline V gives CDR1 WNHNN, CDR2 SYGVQD (reference sequence). CDR3 sequence (DNA): TGCGCCAGCAGCCGACTAGCGGGAGATTCAGATACGCAGTATTTT. It is translated as CASSRLAGDSDTQYF.

The genes are TRBV6-5 and TRBJ1-1; the D is unclear. This CDR3 is 16 amino acids long. The germline V and J ends were trimmed by 0 bases and 1 base, with 12 bases remaining between them. CDR1 and CDR2 (germline): MNHEY, SVGAGI. CDR3 residues: CASSYSKVDRNTEAFF. The CDR3 nucleotides read TGTGCCAGCAGTTACTCGAAAGTGGATCGGAACACTGAAGCTTTCTTT.

CDR3 sequence reads: CASVGANTGELFF. CDR3 in DNA: TGTGCCAGCGTGGGGGCGAACACCGGGGAGCTGTTTTTT. The gene calls are TRBV7-2 and TRBJ2-2; D is possibly TRBD1 or TRBD2 (5 bases each). Germline CDR1 SGHTA, CDR2 FQGNSA. V lost 8 bases and J lost 0, with 7 bases in between. The CDR3 sequence is 13 residues long.

The table lists this clone with a count of one. The chain combines TRBV5-6 with TRBJ2-5, with 9 nucleotides matching TRBD1. The CDR3 contains 15 residues. Germline CDR1 is SGHDT and CDR2 is YYEEEE. Trimming at V came to 3 bases and at J to 4 bases, leaving 7 bases not matched to a gene. Here the CDR3 DNA reads TGTGCCAGCAGCTGGGGACAGGGAATCCCAGAGACCCAGTACTTC. This sequence encodes CASSWGQGIPETQYF.

The genes are TRBV28 and TRBJ1-5, with D possibly TRBD1 on 5 matching bases. The V end was cut by 7 bases, the J end by 0 bases, with 13 bases between. Germline CDR1 reads MDHEN; CDR2 reads SYDVKM. This CDR3 has 15 residues. CDR3 in DNA: TGTGCCAGCACCCTCGGGGGGAATAGCAATCAGCCCCAGCATTTT. Translating it yields CASTLGGNSNQPQHF.

The chain has TRBV10-1 and TRBJ2-1; D not certain. The CDR3 length is 14 residues. V lost 0 bases, J lost 7 bases, and 10 bases lay in between. Germline CDR1 is WNHNN and CDR2 is SYGVQD (reference sequence). The CDR3 reads CASSESGSMNEQFF. The CDR3 DNA sequence: TGCGCCAGCAGTGAGTCGGGTAGTATGAATGAGCAGTTCTTC.

CDR3 protein: CASSQRWGTGSYEQYF. The CDR3 bases are TGTGCCAGCAGCCAACGATGGGGGACAGGGAGCTACGAGCAGTACTTC. This chain connects TRBV14 to TRBJ2-7; 9 bases are shared with TRBD1. V lost 2 bases, J lost 3 bases, and 8 bases stayed unmatched. This CDR3 has 16 amino acids. Germline values: CDR1 SGHDN, CDR2 FVKESK.

This clone was counted between two and nine times. The chain uses TRBV28 and TRBJ2-1, with a weak D call TRBD2 (6 bases). This CDR3 contains 14 residues. Between the trimmed V and J ends, which lost 3 bases and 7 bases, there was a span of 13 bases. The V gene's germline CDR1 is MDHEN and CDR2 SYDVKM. CDR3 region: CASSFGDLGNEQFF. As DNA, the CDR3 is TGTGCCAGCAGTTTCGGGGACTTGGGGAATGAGCAGTTCTTC.

The chain employs TRBV10-2 and TRBJ2-3; D is ambiguous. This CDR3 is built from 16 residues. The V and J ends lost 1 base and 10 bases respectively, with 21 bases between them. In germline, CDR1 is WSHSY, CDR2 SAAADI. The CDR3 region is CASSEFPRDMSAAQYF. DNA for the CDR3: TGCGCCAGCAGTGAGTTCCCCCGCGACATGTCCGCGGCGCAGTATTTT.

The rearrangement links TRBV7-9 to TRBJ1-5; no clear D gene. V gave up 1 base and J gave up 9 bases, with 7 bases separating them. In germline, CDR1 is SEHNR, CDR2 FQNEAQ (reference sequence). The CDR3 sequence is 12 residues long. CDR3 in amino acids: CASSLGVGPQHF. The CDR3 region has the DNA TGTGCCAGCAGCTTAGGGGTCGGGCCCCAGCATTTT.

This clone was detected once. The genes are TRBV5-1 and TRBJ2-5, with D hard to call. V lost 0 bases, J lost 0 bases, and 6 bases lay in between. Germline V gene sequence: CDR1 SGHRS, CDR2 YFSETQ. The CDR3 length is 14 residues. The CDR3 DNA reads TGCGCCAGCAGCTTGGTCATAAACCAAGAGACCCAGTACTTC. Translation gives CASSLVINQETQYF. Full variable domain (missing parts from reference TRBV5-1 and TRBJ2-5): KAGVTQTPRYLIKTRGQQVTLSCSPISGHRSVSWYQQTPGQGLQFLFEYFSETQRNKGNFPGRFSGRQFSNSRSEMNVSTLELGDSALYLCASSLVINQETQYFGPGTRLLVL.

The chain has TRBV7-9 and TRBJ2-5, with 12 bases that match TRBD1. Trimming took 5 bases from V and 5 from J; bases not matched to a gene: 6. In germline, CDR1 is SEHNR, CDR2 FQNEAQ (reference sequence). The CDR3 is 15 amino acids. CDR3 amino acids: CASSPGTGGWETQYF. The CDR3 nucleotides read TGTGCCAGCAGCCCAGGGACAGGGGGCTGGGAGACCCAGTACTTC.

The V and J genes are TRBV2 and TRBJ2-7; 7 bases map to TRBD2. The CDR3 is 14 residues long. The J segment lost 0 bases and the V segment lost 6 bases, leaving 5 bases of the junction unmatched. Germline CDR1 and CDR2: SNHLY and FYNNEI. For the CDR3, the DNA is TGTGCCAGCAGCCGGGAGGCGGACTCCTACGAGCAGTACTTC. This codes for CASSREADSYEQYF.

Only a few counts were recorded for this clone. CDR3 DNA: TGTGCCAGCAGCCCCGGACTCCTAGGTAATGAGCAGTTCTTC. This gives the protein CASSPGLLGNEQFF. The V gene is TRBV7-2, the J gene TRBJ2-1; D possibly corresponds to TRBD2 (5 bases). Germline lookup yields CDR1 SGHTA and CDR2 FQGNSA. The CDR3 sequence is 14 residues long. V gave up 5 bases and J gave up 7 bases, with 15 bases separating them.

The rearrangement uses TRBV7-3 and TRBJ2-5, with 7 nucleotides matching TRBD2. Germline assignment: CDR1 SGHTA and CDR2 FQGTGA. This CDR3 comprises 14 residues. The V and J ends lost 3 bases and 5 bases, in that order; junction bases with no gene match: 6. The CDR3 is CASSLGRGGETQYF. CDR3 nucleotide sequence: TGTGCCAGCAGCTTGGGTCGGGGAGGGGAGACCCAGTACTTC.

The chain uses TRBV15 and TRBJ2-1, with TRBD2 matching 11 bases. The germline V gene encodes CDR1 LNHNV and CDR2 YYDKDF (reference sequence). Losses at the gene ends were 1 base for V and 4 bases for J; bases not matched to a gene: 9. This CDR3 contains 18 residues. CDR3 sequence (DNA): TGTGCCACCAGCAGAGGGGGTAGCGGGAGGGCCAGGTACAATGAGCAGTTCTTC. Protein: CATSRGGSGRARYNEQFF.

The CDR3 bases are TGTGCCAGCAGCGCCTCGACAGGGCCCGATCAGCCCCAGCATTTT. Its protein is CASSASTGPDQPQHF. The chain recombines TRBV9 with TRBJ1-5, with 7 bases matching TRBD1. CDR1 and CDR2 from the germline V gene are SGDLS and YYNGEE. This CDR3 contains 15 residues. The ends lost 3 bases at V and 5 bases at J; junction bases unmatched: 8.

V and J are TRBV27 and TRBJ2-5, with TRBD2 matching over 14 bases. Germline CDR1 MNHEY, CDR2 SMNVEV (reference sequence). The CDR3 totals 15 residues. V shed 7 bases, J shed 2 bases, and the junction held 3 bases outside the gene matches. The CDR3, as DNA: TGTGCCAGCACTAGGACTAGCGGGAGGCAAGAGACCCAGTACTTC. Amino acid sequence: CASTRTSGRQETQYF.

The rearrangement uses TRBV7-6 and TRBJ1-5; the D is unclear. Germline assignment: CDR1 SGHVS and CDR2 FNYEAQ. This CDR3 spans 14 amino acids. V was trimmed by 1 base and J by 6 bases, leaving 10 bases between them. DNA of the CDR3: TGTGCCAGCAGCTTAGTGGCCCAAGGTCAGCCCCAGCATTTT. Translation gives CASSLVAQGQPQHF.